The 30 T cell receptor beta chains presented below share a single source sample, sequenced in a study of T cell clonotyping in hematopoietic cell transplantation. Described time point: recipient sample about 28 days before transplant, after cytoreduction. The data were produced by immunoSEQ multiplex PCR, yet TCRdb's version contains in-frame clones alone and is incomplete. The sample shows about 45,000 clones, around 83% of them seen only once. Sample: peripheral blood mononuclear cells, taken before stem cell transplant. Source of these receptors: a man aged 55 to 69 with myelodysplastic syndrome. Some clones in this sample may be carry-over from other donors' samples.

In DNA form, the CDR3 reads TGTGCCAGCTCACCTGGGACAGGCACTAGCACAGATACGCAGTATTTT. Its translation: CASSPGTGTSTDTQYF. The chain combines TRBV18 with TRBJ2-3; TRBD1 aligns across 8 bases. The germline gives CDR1 KGHSH, CDR2 LQKENI. The CDR3 is 16 residues long. With 3 bases clipped from V and 0 bases from J, the junction kept 5 bases outside the gene matches.

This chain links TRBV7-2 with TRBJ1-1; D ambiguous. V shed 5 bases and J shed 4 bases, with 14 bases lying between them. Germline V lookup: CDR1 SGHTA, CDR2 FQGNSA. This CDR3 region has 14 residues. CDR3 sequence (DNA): TGTGCCAGCAGCCGACCGGGCAGTTTCACTGAAGCTTTCTTT. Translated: CASSRPGSFTEAFF.

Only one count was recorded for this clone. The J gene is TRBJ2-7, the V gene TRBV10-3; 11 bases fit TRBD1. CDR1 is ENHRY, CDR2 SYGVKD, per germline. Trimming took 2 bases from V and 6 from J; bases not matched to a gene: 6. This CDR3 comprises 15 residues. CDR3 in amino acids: CAISEAGTGGGEQYF. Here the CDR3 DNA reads TGTGCCATCAGTGAGGCCGGGACAGGGGGAGGCGAGCAGTACTTC.

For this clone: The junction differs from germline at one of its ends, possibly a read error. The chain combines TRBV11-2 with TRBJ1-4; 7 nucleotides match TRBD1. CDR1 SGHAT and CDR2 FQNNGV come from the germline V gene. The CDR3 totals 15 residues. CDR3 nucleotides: TGTGCCAGCAGCCCCAGACAGGGACCTAACGAAAAACTGTTTTTT. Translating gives CASSPRQGPNEKLFF.

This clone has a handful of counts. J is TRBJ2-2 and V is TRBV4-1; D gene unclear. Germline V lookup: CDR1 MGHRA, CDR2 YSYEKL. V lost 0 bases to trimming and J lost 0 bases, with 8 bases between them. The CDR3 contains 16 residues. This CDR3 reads CASSQDAETNTGELFF. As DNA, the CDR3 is TGCGCCAGCAGCCAAGACGCAGAGACGAACACCGGGGAGCTGTTTTTT.

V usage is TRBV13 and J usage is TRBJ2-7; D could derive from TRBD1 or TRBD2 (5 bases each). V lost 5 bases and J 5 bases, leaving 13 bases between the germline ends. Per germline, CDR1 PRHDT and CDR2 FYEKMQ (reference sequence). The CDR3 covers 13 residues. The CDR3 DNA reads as TGTGCCAGCAGCCTAACGGGACCCCACGAGCAGTACTTC. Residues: CASSLTGPHEQYF. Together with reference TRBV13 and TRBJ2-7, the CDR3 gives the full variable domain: AAGVIQSPRHLIKEKRETATLKCYPIPRHDTVYWYQQGPGQDPQFLISFYEKMQSDKGSIPDRFSAQQFSDYHSELNMSSLELGDSALYFCASSLTGPHEQYFGPGTRLTVT.

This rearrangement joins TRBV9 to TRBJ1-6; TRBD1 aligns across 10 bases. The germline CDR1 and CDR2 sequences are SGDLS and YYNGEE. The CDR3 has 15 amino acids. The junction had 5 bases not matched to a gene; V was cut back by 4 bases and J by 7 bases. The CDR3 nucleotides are TGTGCCAGCAGCCCATCGGGACAGGGGAATTCACCCCTCCACTTT. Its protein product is CASSPSGQGNSPLHF.

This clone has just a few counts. CDR3 bases: TGCAGCGCCTGGACAGATGGGCAGTACTTC. This translates into CSAWTDGQYF. The rearrangement uses TRBV29-1 and TRBJ2-7; TRBD1 is a possible D gene (6 bases). V lost 7 bases to trimming and J lost 9 bases, with 13 bases between them. CDR3 size: 10 residues. Per the germline V gene, CDR1 is SQVTM and CDR2 is ANQGSEA.

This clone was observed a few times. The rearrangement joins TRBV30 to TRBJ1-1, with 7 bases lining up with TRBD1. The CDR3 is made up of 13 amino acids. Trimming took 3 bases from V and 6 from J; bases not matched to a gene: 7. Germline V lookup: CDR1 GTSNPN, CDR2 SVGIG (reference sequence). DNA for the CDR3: TGTGCCTGGAGGGACGACAGGGTCGCTGAAGCTTTCTTT. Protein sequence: CAWRDDRVAEAFF.

The CDR3 loop is CASSTFGLRGGTGELFF. The CDR3 bases are TGTGCCAGTAGTACGTTCGGCTTGAGGGGGGGCACCGGGGAGCTGTTTTTT. The chain recombines TRBV19 with TRBJ2-2, with a possible D match to TRBD2 (7 bases). This CDR3 has 17 residues. CDR1 and CDR2 from the germline V gene are LNHDA and SQIVND (reference sequence). V was cut by 4 bases and J by 4 bases, with 19 bases left in between.

The CDR3 reads CASSSRQGTYEQYF. CDR3 coding DNA: TGTGCCAGCAGTTCCAGACAGGGCACCTACGAGCAGTACTTC. This chain connects TRBV27 to TRBJ2-7; 7 bases agree with TRBD1. V dropped 4 bases and J dropped 2; count of bases not matched to a gene: 5. Germline lookup yields CDR1 MNHEY and CDR2 SMNVEV (reference sequence). This CDR3 is built from 14 residues.

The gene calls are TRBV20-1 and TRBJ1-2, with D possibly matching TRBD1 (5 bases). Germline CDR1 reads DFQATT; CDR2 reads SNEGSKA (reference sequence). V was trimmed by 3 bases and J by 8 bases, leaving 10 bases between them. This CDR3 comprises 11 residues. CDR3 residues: CSASRAQGYTF. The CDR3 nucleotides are TGCAGTGCTAGCAGGGCGCAGGGCTACACCTTC.

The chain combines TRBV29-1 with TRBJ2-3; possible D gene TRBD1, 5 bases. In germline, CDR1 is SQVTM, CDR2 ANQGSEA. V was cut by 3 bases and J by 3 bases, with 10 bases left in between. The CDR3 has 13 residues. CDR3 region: CSVDSQGTDTQYF. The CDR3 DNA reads TGCAGCGTTGATAGCCAGGGTACAGATACGCAGTATTTT.

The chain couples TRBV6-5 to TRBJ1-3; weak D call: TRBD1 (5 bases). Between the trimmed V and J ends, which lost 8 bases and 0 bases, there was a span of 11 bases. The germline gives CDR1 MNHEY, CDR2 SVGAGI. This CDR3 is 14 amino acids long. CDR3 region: CASCRVTSGNTIYF. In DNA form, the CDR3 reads TGTGCCAGCTGCAGGGTGACCTCTGGAAACACCATATATTTT.

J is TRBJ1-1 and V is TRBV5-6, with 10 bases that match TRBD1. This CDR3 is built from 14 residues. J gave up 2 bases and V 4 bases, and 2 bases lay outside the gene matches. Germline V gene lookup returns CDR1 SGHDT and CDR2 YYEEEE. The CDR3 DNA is TGTGCCAGCAGCCTGACAGGGGGCAACACTGAAGCTTTCTTT. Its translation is CASSLTGGNTEAFF.

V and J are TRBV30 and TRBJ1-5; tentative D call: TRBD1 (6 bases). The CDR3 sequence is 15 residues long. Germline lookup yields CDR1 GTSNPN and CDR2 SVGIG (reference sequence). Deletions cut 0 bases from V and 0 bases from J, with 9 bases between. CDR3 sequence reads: CAWSVRGSSNQPQHF. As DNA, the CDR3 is TGTGCCTGGAGTGTAAGGGGGTCTAGCAATCAGCCCCAGCATTTT.

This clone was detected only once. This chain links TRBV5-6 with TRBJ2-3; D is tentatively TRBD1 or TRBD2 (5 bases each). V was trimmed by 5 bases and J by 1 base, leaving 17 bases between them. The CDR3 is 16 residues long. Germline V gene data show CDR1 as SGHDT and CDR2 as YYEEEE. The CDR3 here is CASRPPWDVGTDTQYF. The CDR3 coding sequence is TGTGCCAGCAGGCCGCCCTGGGACGTCGGCACAGATACGCAGTATTTT.

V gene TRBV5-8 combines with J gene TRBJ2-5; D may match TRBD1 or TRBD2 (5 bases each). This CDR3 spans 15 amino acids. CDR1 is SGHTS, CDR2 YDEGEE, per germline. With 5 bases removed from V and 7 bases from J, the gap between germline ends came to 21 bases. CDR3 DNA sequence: TGTGCCAGCAGAATCCGGGATCTTCAAAGGGGGACCCAGTACTTC. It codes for CASRIRDLQRGTQYF.

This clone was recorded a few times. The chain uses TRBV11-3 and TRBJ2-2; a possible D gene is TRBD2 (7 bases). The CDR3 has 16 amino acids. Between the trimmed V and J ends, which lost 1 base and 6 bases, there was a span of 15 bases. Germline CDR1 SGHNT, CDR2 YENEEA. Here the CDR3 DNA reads TGTGCCAGCAGCTTAGCGGGGGGCCGGTTTGCCGGGGAGCTGTTTTTT. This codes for CASSLAGGRFAGELFF.

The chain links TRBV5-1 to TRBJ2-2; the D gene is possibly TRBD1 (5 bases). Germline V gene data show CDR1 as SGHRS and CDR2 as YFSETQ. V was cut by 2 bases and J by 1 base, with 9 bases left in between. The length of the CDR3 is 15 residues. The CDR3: CASSLGVLNTGELFF. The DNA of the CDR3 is TGCGCCAGCAGCTTAGGGGTCTTGAACACCGGGGAGCTGTTTTTT.

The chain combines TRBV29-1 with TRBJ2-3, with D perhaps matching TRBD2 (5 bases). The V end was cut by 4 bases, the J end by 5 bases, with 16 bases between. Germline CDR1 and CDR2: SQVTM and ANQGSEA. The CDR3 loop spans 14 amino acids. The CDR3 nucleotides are TGCAGCGTTGCGGGGAAGGGAACAGTAGATACGCAGTATTTT. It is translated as CSVAGKGTVDTQYF.

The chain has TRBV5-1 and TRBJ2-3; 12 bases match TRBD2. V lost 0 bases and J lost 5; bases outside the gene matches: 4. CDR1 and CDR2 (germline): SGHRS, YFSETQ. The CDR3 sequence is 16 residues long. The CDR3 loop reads CASSLASGGAIDTQYF. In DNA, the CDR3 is TGCGCCAGCAGCTTGGCTAGCGGGGGGGCCATAGATACGCAGTATTTT.

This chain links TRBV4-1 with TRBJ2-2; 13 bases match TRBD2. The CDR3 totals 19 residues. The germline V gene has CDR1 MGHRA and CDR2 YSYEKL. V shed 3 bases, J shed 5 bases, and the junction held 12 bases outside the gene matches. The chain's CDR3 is CASSQEGTSGASRTGELFF. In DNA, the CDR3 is TGCGCCAGCAGCCAGGAAGGGACTAGCGGGGCGTCGAGGACCGGGGAGCTGTTTTTT.

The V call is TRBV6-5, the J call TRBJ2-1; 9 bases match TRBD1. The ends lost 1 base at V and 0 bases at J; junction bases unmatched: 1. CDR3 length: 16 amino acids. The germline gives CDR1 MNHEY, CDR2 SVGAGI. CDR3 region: CASSYLGQGSYNEQFF. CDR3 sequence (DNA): TGTGCCAGCAGTTACTTGGGACAGGGCTCCTACAATGAGCAGTTCTTC.

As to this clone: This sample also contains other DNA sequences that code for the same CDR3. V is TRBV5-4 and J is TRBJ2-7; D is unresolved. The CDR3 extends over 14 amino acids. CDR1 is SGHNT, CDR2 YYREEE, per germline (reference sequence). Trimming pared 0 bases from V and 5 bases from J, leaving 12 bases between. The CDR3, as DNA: TGTGCCAGCAGCTTGGGACCAGACGCCGACGAGCAGTACTTC. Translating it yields CASSLGPDADEQYF.

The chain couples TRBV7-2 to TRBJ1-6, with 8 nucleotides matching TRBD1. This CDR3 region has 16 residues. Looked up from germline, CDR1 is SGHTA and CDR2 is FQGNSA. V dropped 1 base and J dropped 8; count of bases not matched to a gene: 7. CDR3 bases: TGTGCCAGCAGCTTAGGGTTCAGGGGGCAGGATTCACCCCTCCACTTT. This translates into CASSLGFRGQDSPLHF. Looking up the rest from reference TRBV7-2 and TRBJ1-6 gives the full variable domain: GAGVSQSPSNKVTEKGKDVELRCDPISGHTALYWYRQSLGQGLEFLIYFQGNSAPDKSGLPSDRFSAERTGGSVSTLTIQRTQQEDSAVYLCASSLGFRGQDSPLHFGNGTRLTVT.

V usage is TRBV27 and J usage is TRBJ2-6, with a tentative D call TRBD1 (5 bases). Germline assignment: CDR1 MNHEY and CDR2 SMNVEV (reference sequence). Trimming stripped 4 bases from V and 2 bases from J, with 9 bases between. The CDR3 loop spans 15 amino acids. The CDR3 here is CASSYRGAGANVLTF. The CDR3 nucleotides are TGTGCCAGCAGTTATAGGGGCGCTGGGGCCAACGTCCTGACTTTC.

CDR3 sequence: CASSRQGTETQYF. The CDR3 DNA sequence: TGTGCCAGCAGTAGACAGGGCACAGAGACCCAGTACTTC. The chain carries TRBV5-6 and TRBJ2-5, with TRBD1 matching 7 bases. V shed 5 bases, J shed 4 bases, and the junction held 5 bases outside the gene matches. This CDR3 has 13 residues. The germline CDR1 and CDR2 sequences are SGHDT and YYEEEE.

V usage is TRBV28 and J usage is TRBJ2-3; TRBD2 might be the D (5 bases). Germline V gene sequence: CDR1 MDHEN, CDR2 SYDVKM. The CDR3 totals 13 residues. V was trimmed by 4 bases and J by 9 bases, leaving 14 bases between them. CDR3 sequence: CASSSGIKYTQYF. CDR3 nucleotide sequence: TGTGCCAGCAGTTCCGGGATCAAGTACACGCAGTATTTT.

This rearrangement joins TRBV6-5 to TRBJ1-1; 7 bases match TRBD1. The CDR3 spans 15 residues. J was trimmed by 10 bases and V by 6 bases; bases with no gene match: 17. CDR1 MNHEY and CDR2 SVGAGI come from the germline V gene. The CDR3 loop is CASRTGTDHLGGAFF. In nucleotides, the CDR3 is TGTGCCAGCAGAACCGGGACAGATCATCTGGGGGGAGCTTTCTTT.